The clone carrying this T cell receptor beta chain has just a few counts. Antigen specificity is unknown. The CDR3 covers 9 residues. V lost 7 bases and J 6 bases, leaving 5 bases between the germline ends. The V gene's germline CDR1 is DFQATT and CDR2 SNEGSKA (reference sequence). Sequencing libraries made from TCR beta cDNA carried unique molecular identifiers. MiXCR, applied by TCRdb to the PCR reads, yields one record per CDR3 protein. The sample has about 160,000 distinct CDR3 sequences, about 37% seen once; the top ten hold under 30%. The sample is drawn from a study of post-analysis software for immune sequencing data. Study-level results: Patients carried 5 or 6 TRBV segments more frequently than controls did, and TRBV5-6, TRBV5-1 and TRBV20-1 were among them. Samples prepared in the same batch strongly co-clustered by F measure. Normalized Chao1 diversity was significantly lower in multiple sclerosis patients than in controls.

This clonotype was obtained from a girl aged 10 to 17 with multiple sclerosis. The sequencing used blood, collected after autologous hematopoietic stem cell transplantation. The chain employs TRBV20-1 and TRBJ2-3, with a possible D match to TRBD2 (5 bases). CDR3 coding DNA: TGCAGTGGCGGGGATACGCAGTATTTT. Translation: CSGGDTQYF.